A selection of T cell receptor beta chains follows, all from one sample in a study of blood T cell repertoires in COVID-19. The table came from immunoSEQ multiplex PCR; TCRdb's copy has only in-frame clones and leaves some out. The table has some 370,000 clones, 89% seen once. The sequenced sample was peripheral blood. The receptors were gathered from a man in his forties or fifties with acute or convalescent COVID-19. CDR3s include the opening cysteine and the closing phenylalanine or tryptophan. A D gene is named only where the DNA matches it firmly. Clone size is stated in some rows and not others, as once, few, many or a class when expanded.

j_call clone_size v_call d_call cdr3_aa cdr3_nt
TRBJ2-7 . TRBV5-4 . CASSFGQQENEQYF TGTGCCAGCAGCTTCGGACAGCAGGAGAACGAGCAGTACTTC
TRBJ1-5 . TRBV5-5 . CASSFQASNQPQHF TGTGCCAGCAGCTTTCAGGCAAGCAATCAGCCCCAGCATTTT
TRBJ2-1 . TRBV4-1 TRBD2 CASSQDSSGNDEQFF TGCGCCAGCAGCCAAGATTCTAGCGGGAACGATGAGCAGTTCTTC
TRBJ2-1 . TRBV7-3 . CASSAQGSSHNEQFF TGTGCCAGCAGCGCTCAAGGGAGCTCTCACAATGAGCAGTTCTTC
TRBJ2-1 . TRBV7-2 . CASSLEHNYNEQFF TGTGCCAGCAGCCTAGAACACAACTACAATGAGCAGTTCTTC
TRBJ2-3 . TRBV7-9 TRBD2 CASSSFSPGGGYF TGTGCCAGCAGCTCGTTCTCGCCGGGCGGGGGGTATTTT
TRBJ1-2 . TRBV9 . CASGGREGDYGYTF TGTGCCAGCGGGGGCAGGGAAGGTGACTATGGCTACACCTTC
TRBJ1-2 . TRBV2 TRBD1 CASRRTGNGYTF TGTGCCAGCAGGAGGACAGGGAATGGCTACACCTTC
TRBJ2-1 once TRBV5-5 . CASSPRSVNNEQFF TGTGCCAGCAGCCCCCGCAGCGTTAACAATGAGCAGTTCTTC
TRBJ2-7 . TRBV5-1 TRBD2 CASSAGLAGTYEQYF TGCGCCAGCAGCGCTGGACTAGCGGGGACCTACGAGCAGTACTTC
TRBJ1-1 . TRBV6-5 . CASSRRPADTEAFF TGTGCCAGCAGCCGGAGACCTGCGGACACTGAAGCTTTCTTT
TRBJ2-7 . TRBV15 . CATSRALAYEQYF TGTGCCACCAGCAGAGCTTTAGCCTACGAGCAGTACTTC
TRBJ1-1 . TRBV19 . CASSKTATITEAFF TGTGCCAGTAGTAAGACAGCTACTATCACTGAAGCTTTCTTT
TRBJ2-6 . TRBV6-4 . CASSDSHRVGANVLTF TGTGCCAGCAGTGACTCCCACAGGGTTGGGGCCAACGTCCTGACTTTC
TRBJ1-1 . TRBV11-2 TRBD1 CASSRQGGFDTEAFF TGTGCCAGCAGCCGACAGGGAGGTTTTGACACTGAAGCTTTCTTT
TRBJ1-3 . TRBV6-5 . CASSGERGNTIYF TGTGCCAGCTCGGGGGAACGGGGAAACACCATATATTTT
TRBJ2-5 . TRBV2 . CASGRDRNQETQYF TGTGCCAGCGGCCGAGACAGAAACCAAGAGACCCAGTACTTC
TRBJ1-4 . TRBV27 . CASGHLAGPNEKLFF TGTGCCAGCGGCCACCTGGCAGGGCCAAATGAAAAACTGTTTTTT
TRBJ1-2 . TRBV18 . CASSPSSKEARGYTF TGTGCCAGCTCACCAAGTAGTAAGGAGGCGCGTGGCTACACCTTC
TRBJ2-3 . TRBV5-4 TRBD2 CASSLGLAGGTDTQYF TGTGCCAGCAGCTTGGGATTAGCGGGAGGCACAGATACGCAGTATTTT
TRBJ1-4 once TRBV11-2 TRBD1 CASSLGDRGLNEKLFF TGTGCCAGCAGCTTGGGGGACAGGGGGCTTAATGAAAAACTGTTTTTT
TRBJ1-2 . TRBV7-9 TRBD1 CASSLAGGRTGYGYTF TGTGCCAGCAGCTTAGCAGGGGGCCGTACCGGCTATGGCTACACCTTC
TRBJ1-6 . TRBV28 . CASLSAGFGSPLHF TGTGCCAGCCTCTCGGCAGGATTCGGTTCACCCCTCCACTTT
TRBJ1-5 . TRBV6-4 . CASSDSQTDDQPQHF TGTGCCAGCAGTGACTCTCAGACAGACGATCAGCCCCAGCATTTT
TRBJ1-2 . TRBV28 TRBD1 CASSLGQAFLYGYTF TGTGCCAGCAGTTTAGGACAGGCATTCCTCTATGGCTACACCTTC
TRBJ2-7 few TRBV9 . CASSVALSGGEQYF TGTGCCAGCAGCGTAGCTTTGAGCGGTGGGGAGCAGTACTTC
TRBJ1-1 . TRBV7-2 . CASSPKTGTNTEAFF TGTGCCAGCAGCCCAAAGACAGGAACGAACACTGAAGCTTTCTTT
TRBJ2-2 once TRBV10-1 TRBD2 CASSELETSGGRNTGELFF TGCGCCAGCAGTGAGTTGGAGACTAGCGGGGGTAGGAACACCGGGGAGCTGTTTTTT